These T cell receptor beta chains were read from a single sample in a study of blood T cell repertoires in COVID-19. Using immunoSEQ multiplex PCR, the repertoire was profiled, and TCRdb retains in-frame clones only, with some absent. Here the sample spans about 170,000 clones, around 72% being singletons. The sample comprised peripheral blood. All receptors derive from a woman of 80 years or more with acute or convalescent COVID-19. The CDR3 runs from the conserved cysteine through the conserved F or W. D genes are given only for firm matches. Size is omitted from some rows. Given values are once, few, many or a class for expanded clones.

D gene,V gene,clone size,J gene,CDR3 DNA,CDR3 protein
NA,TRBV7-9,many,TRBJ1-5,TGTGCCAGCACCCAGGGGAATAGCAATCAGCCCCAGCATTTT,CASTQGNSNQPQHF
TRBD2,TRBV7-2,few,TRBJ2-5,TGTGCCAGCAGCCGGGGACTAGCGGGAGAGACCCAGTACTTC,CASSRGLAGETQYF
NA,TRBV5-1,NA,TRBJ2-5,TGCGCCAGCAGCCTGGCCTTACAGGAGACCCAGTACTTC,CASSLALQETQYF
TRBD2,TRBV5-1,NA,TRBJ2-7,TGCGCCAGCAGCTTATCCCCCGGGACTAGCGGGATCTACGAGCAGTACTTC,CASSLSPGTSGIYEQYF
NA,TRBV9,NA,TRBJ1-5,TGTGCCAGCAGCGTAGAGGCGGGGGGAGATCAGCCCCAGCATTTT,CASSVEAGGDQPQHF
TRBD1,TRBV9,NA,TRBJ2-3,TGTGCCAGCAGCCACGACAGGGGGGTCACAGATACGCAGTATTTT,CASSHDRGVTDTQYF
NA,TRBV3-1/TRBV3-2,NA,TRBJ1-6,TGTGCCAGCAGCCCCACGACAGGCAATGGGGCACCCCTCCACTTT,CASSPTTGNGAPLHF
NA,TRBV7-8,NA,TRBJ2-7,TGTGCCAGCAGCCCCCGCCCAGGGGGGTCCTACGAGCAGTACTTC,CASSPRPGGSYEQYF
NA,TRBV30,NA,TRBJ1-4,TGTGCCTGGAGTCGACAGATTAATGAAAAACTGTTTTTT,CAWSRQINEKLFF
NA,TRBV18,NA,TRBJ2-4,TGTGCCAGCTCACTCCCATTAGCCCGAGCCAAAAACATTCAGTACTTC,CASSLPLARAKNIQYF
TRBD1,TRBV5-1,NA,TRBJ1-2,TGCGCCAGCAGCGGAAGACAGGGCAGTAACTATGGCTACACCTTC,CASSGRQGSNYGYTF
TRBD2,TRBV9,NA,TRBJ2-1,TGTGCCAGTACTCCTGGCGGGAGTTCTTGGAATGAGCAGTTCTTC,CASTPGGSSWNEQFF
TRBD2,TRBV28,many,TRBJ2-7,TGTGCCAGCAGTTTATCGGGACTAGCGGGAGTGCCCGAGCAGTACTTC,CASSLSGLAGVPEQYF
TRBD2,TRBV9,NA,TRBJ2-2,TGTGCCAGCAGCGTAGTGGCTAGCGGGAACTCCGCGAACACCGGGGAGCTGTTTTTT,CASSVVASGNSANTGELFF
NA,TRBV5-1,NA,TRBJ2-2,TGCGCCAGCAGCTTAAACCAGGGAATAGGCGGGGAGCTGTTTTTT,CASSLNQGIGGELFF
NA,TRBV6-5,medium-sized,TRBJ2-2,TGTGCCAGCAGTTCCGGAGGTTTCGCCGGGGAGCTGTTTTTT,CASSSGGFAGELFF
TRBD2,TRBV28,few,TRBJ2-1,TGTGCCAGCAGCCGAACAACTAGCGTGCCCTACAATGAGCAGTTCTTC,CASSRTTSVPYNEQFF
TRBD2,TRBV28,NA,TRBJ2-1,TGTGCCAGCAGCCTAAGCGGAGGACTAGTATCCCACAATGAGCAGTTCTTC,CASSLSGGLVSHNEQFF
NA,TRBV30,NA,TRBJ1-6,TGTGCCTGGAGTTTTGGAAGAGCTCCGGGATCTAATTCACCCCTCCACTTT,CAWSFGRAPGSNSPLHF
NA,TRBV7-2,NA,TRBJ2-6,TGTGCCAGCAGCTTAGATACTGGGGCCAACGTCCTGACTTTC,CASSLDTGANVLTF
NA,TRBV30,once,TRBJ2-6,TGTGCCTGGAGTTCCCCACAGGGATTCCCCTCTGGGGCCAACGTCCTGACTTTC,CAWSSPQGFPSGANVLTF
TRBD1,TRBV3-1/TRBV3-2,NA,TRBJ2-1,TGTGCCAGCAGCCAAGATCAAGGGGGCGACTACAATGAGCAGTTCTTC,CASSQDQGGDYNEQFF
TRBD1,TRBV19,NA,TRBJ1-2,TGTGCCAGTAGTATAGCTGGACAGGGAATCGGCTATGGCTACACCTTC,CASSIAGQGIGYGYTF
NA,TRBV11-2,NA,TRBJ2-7,TGTGCCAGCCGAGGCCCCGGCTACGAGCAGTACTTC,CASRGPGYEQYF
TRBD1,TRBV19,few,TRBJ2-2,TGTGCCAGTAGTATAGCGGCTTCGGGACAGGCGGAGCTGTTTTTT,CASSIAASGQAELFF
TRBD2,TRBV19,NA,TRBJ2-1,TGTGCCAGTAGTATTGTGGCTAGCGGACCGTTCAATGAGCAGTTCTTC,CASSIVASGPFNEQFF
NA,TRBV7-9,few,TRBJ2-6,TGTGCCAGCATCCGACTTTCTGGGGCCAACGTCCTGACTTTC,CASIRLSGANVLTF
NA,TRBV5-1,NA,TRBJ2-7,TGCGCCAGCAGCCCAGGGGCCTACGAGCAGTACTTC,CASSPGAYEQYF
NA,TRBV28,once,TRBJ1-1,TGTGCCAGCAGTTTGACAGTGAACACTGAAGCTTTCTTT,CASSLTVNTEAFF
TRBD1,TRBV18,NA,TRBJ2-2,TGTGCCAGCGCCTCGGCCAGGGGGCCATCGAACACCGGGGAGCTGTTTTTT,CASASARGPSNTGELFF
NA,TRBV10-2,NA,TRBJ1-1,TGCGCCAGCAGTGGTATCTCTCGGTCTGAAGCTTTCTTT,CASSGISRSEAFF
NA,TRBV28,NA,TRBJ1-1,TGTGCCAGCACCTTTACCTTCCGGACAGACGCTTTCTTT,CASTFTFRTDAFF
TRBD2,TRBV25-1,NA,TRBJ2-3,TGTGCCAGCAGTGAAGGACTAGAGGAAAACACAGATACGCAGTATTTT,CASSEGLEENTDTQYF
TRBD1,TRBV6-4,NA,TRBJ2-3,TGTGCCAGCGGTACAGGGGGCGGTACAGATACGCAGTATTTT,CASGTGGGTDTQYF
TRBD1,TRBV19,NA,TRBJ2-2,TGTGCCAGTAGTATGGGTACAGGGGGCCGAACCGGGGAGCTGTTTTTT,CASSMGTGGRTGELFF
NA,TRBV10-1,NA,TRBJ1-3,TGCGCCAGCAGTGTCCTCTCTGGAAACACCATATATTTT,CASSVLSGNTIYF
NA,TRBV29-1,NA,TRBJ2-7,TGCAGCGTTGTTGAGTTCTACGAGCAGTACTTC,CSVVEFYEQYF
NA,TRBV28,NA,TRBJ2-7,TGTGCCAGCGGGGGACTTCAAGAGTACTTC,CASGGLQEYF
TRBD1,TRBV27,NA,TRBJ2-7,TGTGCCACCACGGACAGGGTCTCCTACGAGCAGTACTTC,CATTDRVSYEQYF